These T cell receptor beta chains were read from a single sample in a study of blood T cell repertoires in COVID-19. Clones were sequenced by immunoSEQ multiplex PCR, and TCRdb holds only the in-frame ones, with some missing. Altogether more than 85,000 clones are present, under 90% being singletons, with the ten largest covering 6.6%. Input material: peripheral blood. The receptors were gathered from a woman between 45 and 65 years old with acute or convalescent COVID-19. The CDR3 runs from the conserved cysteine through the conserved F or W. Fields, in order: V gene, D gene, J gene, clone size, CDR3 protein, CDR3 DNA. A D gene is named only where the DNA matches it firmly. Size is omitted from some rows. Given values are once, few, many or a class for expanded clones.

>TRBV30|.|TRBJ1-3|.
CAWRRTGGNTIYF
TGTGCCTGGAGAAGAACGGGAGGAAACACCATATATTTT
>TRBV19|.|TRBJ1-5|.
CASRTKYSNQPQHF
TGTGCCAGTAGGACTAAGTATAGCAATCAGCCCCAGCATTTT
>TRBV5-1|TRBD1|TRBJ1-1|.
CASSEQGAETEAFF
TGCGCCAGCAGCGAACAGGGGGCGGAAACTGAAGCTTTCTTT
>TRBV5-4|TRBD1|TRBJ1-1|.
CASSGATGVGTEAFF
TGTGCCAGCAGCGGGGCGACAGGGGTGGGCACTGAAGCTTTCTTT
>TRBV2|TRBD1|TRBJ1-1|.
CASRTGGAAWGFF
TGTGCCAGCAGGACAGGGGGCGCCGCCTGGGGTTTCTTT
>TRBV4-2|.|TRBJ1-4|once
CASSQALGGNEKLFF
TGTGCCAGCAGCCAAGCATTGGGGGGTAATGAAAAACTGTTTTTT
>TRBV28|.|TRBJ2-7|.
CASSGGTPYEQYF
TGTGCCAGCAGCGGGGGTACTCCCTACGAGCAGTACTTC
>TRBV6-5|.|TRBJ2-3|few
CASSPRRGRTDTQYF
TGTGCCAGCAGTCCCCGGAGGGGGCGCACAGATACGCAGTATTTT
>TRBV7-9|.|TRBJ1-1|few
CASSQTGGYTEAFF
TGTGCCAGCAGCCAGACAGGCGGGTACACTGAAGCTTTCTTT
>TRBV6-6|TRBD1|TRBJ1-5|.
CASSLNRGAGSNQPQHF
TGTGCCAGCAGTCTAAACAGGGGCGCGGGGAGCAATCAGCCCCAGCATTTT
>TRBV30|TRBD1|TRBJ1-2|.
CAWTQGALGYTF
TGTGCCTGGACGCAGGGGGCCTTGGGCTACACCTTC
>TRBV5-4|.|TRBJ2-2|.
CASSQGGSISNGELFF
TGTGCCAGCAGCCAGGGGGGCAGCATTTCTAACGGGGAGCTGTTTTTT
>TRBV28|.|TRBJ1-5|once
CASSLSGAGKPQHF
TGTGCCAGCAGCTTATCCGGTGCAGGGAAGCCCCAGCATTTT
>TRBV14|TRBD2|TRBJ2-7|once
CASSPFGTSGGVHEQYF
TGTGCCAGCAGCCCCTTCGGAACTAGCGGGGGAGTCCACGAGCAGTACTTC
>TRBV5-1|TRBD1|TRBJ1-2|.
CASSLETQGLGGYTF
TGCGCCAGCAGCTTGGAAACACAGGGGTTGGGGGGCTACACCTTC
>TRBV5-1|.|TRBJ1-3|.
CASSPGIGNTIYF
TGCGCCAGCAGTCCCGGGATTGGAAACACCATATATTTT
>TRBV28|.|TRBJ1-6|.
CASSPPETGISPLHF
TGTGCCAGCAGTCCCCCAGAGACAGGAATATCACCCCTCCACTTT
>TRBV12-5|.|TRBJ1-1|once
CASGSWEGFALPRETEAFF
TGTGCTAGTGGTTCCTGGGAGGGGTTTGCCCTACCGAGGGAAACTGAAGCTTTCTTT
>TRBV19|TRBD1|TRBJ1-6|.
CASMKTGPKSSYNSPLHF
TGTGCCAGTATGAAGACAGGGCCTAAAAGCTCCTATAATTCACCCCTCCACTTT
>TRBV2|TRBD2|TRBJ2-3|.
CASSVLAGGIDTQYF
TGTGCCAGCAGTGTTCTAGCGGGGGGAATAGATACGCAGTATTTT
>TRBV23-1|.|TRBJ1-1|few
CASSQWRWGAFF
TGCGCCAGCAGTCAATGGAGGTGGGGAGCTTTCTTT
>TRBV7-9|TRBD1|TRBJ1-6|.
CASSPGQGAGSPLHF
TGTGCCAGCAGTCCTGGACAGGGGGCTGGTTCACCCCTCCACTTT
>TRBV7-3|TRBD1|TRBJ1-1|.
CASSSFPLYRDSLMNTEAFF
TGTGCCAGCAGCTCTTTCCCTTTATACCGGGACAGCCTCATGAACACTGAAGCTTTCTTT
>TRBV5-1|TRBD2|TRBJ2-3|.
CASRGTSGTDTQYF
TGCGCCAGCAGAGGGACTAGCGGGACAGATACGCAGTATTTT
>TRBV19|.|TRBJ1-1|.
CASSQGPEAFF
TGTGCCAGTAGTCAGGGCCCTGAAGCTTTCTTT
>TRBV10-3|TRBD1|TRBJ1-2|.
CAISESGQGGYGYTF
TGTGCCATCAGTGAGTCAGGACAGGGTGGATATGGCTACACCTTC
>TRBV2|.|TRBJ1-1|.
CASSPPGVMNTEAFF
TGTGCCAGCAGCCCTCCGGGGGTCATGAACACTGAAGCTTTCTTT
>TRBV9|.|TRBJ1-2|.
CASSEGNYGYTF
TGTGCCAGCAGTGAGGGTAACTATGGCTACACCTTC
>TRBV7-4|.|TRBJ2-4|.
CASSFPQRAKNIQYF
TGTGCCAGCAGCTTCCCCCAGCGAGCCAAAAACATTCAGTACTTC
>TRBV27|.|TRBJ2-7|.
CASSLSPYYEQYF
TGTGCCAGCAGTTTATCCCCCTACTACGAGCAGTACTTC
>TRBV27|.|TRBJ2-1|.
CASSFGQPDNEQFF
TGTGCCAGCAGTTTTGGACAGCCCGACAATGAGCAGTTCTTC
>TRBV18|.|TRBJ2-1|once
CASSPSGLNEQFF
TGTGCCAGCTCACCATCTGGGCTCAATGAGCAGTTCTTC
>TRBV7-6|TRBD2|TRBJ2-2|.
CASYVLAGRPNTGELFF
TGTGCCAGCTACGTCCTAGCGGGGCGACCGAACACCGGGGAGCTGTTTTTT
>TRBV28|TRBD1|TRBJ1-2|.
CASSSYGQGAGGYTF
TGTGCCAGCAGTAGTTATGGACAGGGGGCGGGTGGCTACACCTTC
>TRBV11-2|.|TRBJ1-1|once
CASSLQGLTEAFF
TGTGCCAGCAGCTTACAGGGGCTCACTGAAGCTTTCTTT
>TRBV10-3|.|TRBJ1-1|few
CAIGREGTEAFF
TGTGCCATCGGCCGTGAGGGCACTGAAGCTTTCTTT
>TRBV7-2|.|TRBJ1-1|.
CASSLVEGAEAFF
TGTGCCAGCAGCTTAGTAGAGGGTGCTGAAGCTTTCTTT
>TRBV18|TRBD1|TRBJ2-7|.
CASSPPGQGYDEQYF
TGTGCCAGCTCACCACCGGGACAGGGTTATGACGAGCAGTACTTC
>TRBV19|TRBD2|TRBJ2-2|.
CASTVAREDTGELFF
TGTGCCAGTACTGTTGCCCGGGAGGACACCGGGGAGCTGTTTTTT
>TRBV2|TRBD1|TRBJ1-1|once
CASRWDSEAFF
TGTGCCAGCAGGTGGGACAGTGAAGCTTTCTTT
>TRBV6-5|.|TRBJ1-4|few
CASRINEKLFF
TGTGCCAGCAGAATAAATGAAAAACTGTTTTTT
>TRBV3-1/TRBV3-2|.|TRBJ1-6|.
CASSRPGQRNSPLHF
TGTGCCAGCAGCCGCCCAGGGCAGCGTAATTCACCCCTCCACTTT
>TRBV30|.|TRBJ1-1|.
CAWSAGENTEAFF
TGTGCCTGGAGCGCAGGGGAGAACACTGAAGCTTTCTTT
>TRBV28|.|TRBJ2-2|.
CASSLVRVGTGELFF
TGTGCCAGCAGTTTGGTACGGGTGGGCACCGGGGAGCTGTTTTTT
>TRBV28|.|TRBJ2-3|.
CASSFNRGTDTQYF
TGTGCCAGCAGTTTCAACCGGGGCACAGATACGCAGTATTTT
>TRBV12-5|.|TRBJ1-5|.
CASGFPPEPQHF
TGTGCTAGTGGTTTCCCCCCTGAGCCCCAGCATTTT
>TRBV7-9|.|TRBJ1-2|.
CASSSGGRSLRDYGYTF
TGTGCCAGCAGCTCTGGGGGCAGGTCCCTGAGAGACTATGGCTACACCTTC
>TRBV27|.|TRBJ1-1|.
CASSLEGTREAFF
TGTGCCAGCAGTTTAGAAGGGACTCGAGAGGCTTTCTTT
>TRBV24-1|TRBD1|TRBJ2-7|.
CATSERTGGEQYF
TGTGCCACCAGTGAACGGACAGGGGGCGAGCAGTACTTC
>TRBV6-2/TRBV6-3|.|TRBJ1-4|.
CASSYGGTTNEKLFF
TGTGCCAGCAGTTACGGGGGGACAACTAATGAAAAACTGTTTTTT
>TRBV7-9|TRBD1|TRBJ1-2|.
CASSWPGQGHGYTF
TGTGCCAGCAGCTGGCCGGGACAGGGGCATGGCTACACCTTC
>TRBV18|.|TRBJ2-1|few
CASSPPASFYEQFF
TGTGCCAGCTCACCACCGGCTAGTTTCTATGAGCAGTTCTTC
>TRBV19|.|TRBJ1-4|.
CASSTREGEKLFF
TGTGCCAGTAGTACTCGAGAGGGAGAAAAACTGTTTTTT
>TRBV29-1|.|TRBJ1-2|.
CSVYRWSINYGYTF
TGCAGCGTCTATCGTTGGTCAATCAACTATGGCTACACCTTC
>TRBV19|TRBD1|TRBJ1-4|.
CASSSRQGSTEKLFF
TGTGCCAGTAGTTCGCGACAGGGGTCAACTGAAAAACTGTTTTTT
>TRBV4-1|.|TRBJ1-6|.
CASSHTSSSYNSPLHF
TGCGCCAGCAGCCACACATCCTCCTCCTATAATTCACCCCTCCACTTT